The 21 T cell receptor beta chains given below trace back to one sample, sequenced in a study of T cells in Graves' hyperthyroidism and ophthalmopathy. Amplified TCR beta CDR3 regions came from RNA transcripts. With the HTBI primer set, the TCR CDR3 went through a first round of RT-PCR. A single record per CDR3 protein comes from TCRdb applying MiXCR to the multiplex PCR reads. The sample lists approximately 600,000 distinct CDR3 sequences, under 25% occurring once. Specimen: blood. Receptor source: a man younger than 45 with Graves' ophthalmopathy.

J is TRBJ1-1 and V is TRBV6-1; weak D call: TRBD1 (5 bases). Between the trimmed V and J ends, which lost 5 bases and 3 bases, there was a span of 16 bases. This CDR3 contains 15 residues. Germline CDR1 and CDR2: MNHNS and SASEGT. The CDR3 bases are TGTGCCAGCAGTTCCCCCGGCAGGGATGACACTGAAGCTTTCTTT. Encoded protein: CASSSPGRDDTEAFF.

Notes on this clonotype: Being one base from a much bigger clone, this may be a read error. The chain couples TRBV28 to TRBJ2-7; D is unresolved. Trimming stripped 3 bases from V and 4 bases from J, with 13 bases between. The CDR3 covers 14 residues. CDR1 and CDR2 from the germline V gene are MDHEN and SYDVKM. CDR3 bases: TGTGCCAGCAGTTTCGTCAGGAGTCTTTACGAGCAGTACTTC. Translated, it gives CASSFVRSLYEQYF.

This chain uses TRBV30 with TRBJ2-3; 7 bases line up with TRBD1. The CDR3 has 16 amino acids. V trimming: 1 base; J trimming: 6 bases; junction bases outside the gene matches: 13. Germline V gene sequence: CDR1 GTSNPN, CDR2 SVGIG (reference sequence). The CDR3 DNA follows: TGTGCCTGGAGTGGGGACAGCCTTAACCCACATGATACGCAGTATTTT. It is translated as CAWSGDSLNPHDTQYF.

This clonotype has more than one count but fewer than ten. CDR3 amino acids: CASSPYGTGHNEQFF. CDR3 nucleotide sequence: TGTGCCAGCTCACCTTACGGGACAGGGCACAATGAGCAGTTCTTC. V usage is TRBV18 and J usage is TRBJ2-1; 9 bases align to TRBD1. The V gene end was trimmed by 3 bases and the J gene end by 5 bases; junction bases not matched to a gene: 5. From germline, CDR1 is KGHSH and CDR2 LQKENI. The CDR3 consists of 15 residues.

At least ten counts were recorded for this clonotype. The chain employs TRBV11-2 and TRBJ1-1; 12 bases align to TRBD1. This CDR3 comprises 15 residues. Germline V lookup: CDR1 SGHAT, CDR2 FQNNGV. V was clipped by 6 bases and J by 1 base; unmatched bases: 3. The CDR3 nucleotides read TGTGCCAGCAGTGGGACAGGGGGCGCGAACACTGAAGCTTTCTTT. It encodes CASSGTGGANTEAFF.

The chain joins TRBV25-1 to TRBJ2-3; maybe TRBD1 (5 bases). Trimming stripped 3 bases from V and 2 bases from J, with 12 bases between. The length of the CDR3 is 15 residues. CDR1 is MGHDK and CDR2 is SYGVNS in the germline V gene. Here the CDR3 reads CASSEDIPNTDTQYF. CDR3 nucleotide sequence: TGTGCCAGCAGTGAGGACATTCCGAACACAGATACGCAGTATTTT.

The rearrangement uses TRBV3-1 and TRBJ2-7, with 12 positions matching TRBD2. V was pared by 4 bases and J by 0 bases, with 7 bases of the junction left unmatched. CDR3 size: 17 residues. CDR1 is LGHDT and CDR2 is YNNKEL in the germline V gene (reference sequence). CDR3 sequence (DNA): TGTGCCAGCAGCCGCTCTAAGACTAGCGGGAGCTCCTACGAGCAGTACTTC. Translated: CASSRSKTSGSSYEQYF.

This clonotype was picked up a small number of times. The V and J genes are TRBV5-6 and TRBJ2-7; D gene ambiguous. CDR3 length equals 11 residues. V lost 6 bases, J lost 6 bases, and 10 bases lay in between. Germline V gene data show CDR1 as SGHDT and CDR2 as YYEEEE. CDR3 nucleotide sequence: TGTGCCAGCAATACGGGCGTCGAGCAGTACTTC. Amino acids: CASNTGVEQYF.

The V gene is TRBV6-1, the J gene TRBJ2-5, with a weak D call TRBD1 (6 bases). The CDR3 is 13 amino acids. Trimming took 7 bases from V and 2 from J, leaving 11 bases between them. In germline, CDR1 is MNHNS, CDR2 SASEGT. CDR3 nucleotide sequence: TGTGCCAGCACCGGACAGACACAAGAGACCCAGTACTTC. The encoded protein is CASTGQTQETQYF.

J is TRBJ1-3 and V is TRBV7-2; possible D gene TRBD1, 5 bases. Germline assignment: CDR1 SGHTA and CDR2 FQGNSA. V shed 5 bases and J shed 0 bases, with 14 bases lying between them. CDR3 length equals 16 residues. In nucleotides, the CDR3 is TGTGCCAGCAGCCCTGATTTCACAGGCTCTGGAAACACCATATATTTT. It codes for CASSPDFTGSGNTIYF.

V and J are TRBV20-1 and TRBJ2-7, with D tentatively TRBD1 or TRBD2 (5 bases each). The CDR3 is made up of 12 amino acids. CDR1 is DFQATT and CDR2 is SNEGSKA in the germline V gene (reference sequence). The ends were cut back, 7 bases at V and 4 bases at J, with 14 bases in the middle. The CDR3 reads CSVPGPTYEQYF. Written as DNA, the CDR3 is TGCAGTGTCCCGGGACCTACATACGAGCAGTACTTC.

The rearrangement joins TRBV24-1 to TRBJ2-7, with TRBD2 identical over 9 bases. With V trimmed by 5 bases and J by 5 bases, 6 bases remained unmatched. From germline, CDR1 is KGHDR and CDR2 SFDVKD. This CDR3 is built from 14 residues. This CDR3 reads CATSGGLAIDEQYF. The CDR3 bases are TGTGCCACCAGTGGAGGACTAGCGATAGACGAGCAGTACTTC.

This clonotype was observed many times. The chain uses TRBV7-3 and TRBJ2-1; 7 nucleotides agree with TRBD1. The V and J ends lost 2 bases and 0 bases, in that order; junction bases with no gene match: 4. The CDR3 extends over 16 amino acids. Germline lookup yields CDR1 SGHTA and CDR2 FQGTGA. The CDR3, as DNA: TGTGCCAGCAGCTTACAACAGGGGAGCTCCTACAATGAGCAGTTCTTC. It encodes CASSLQQGSSYNEQFF.

This clonotype came up a few times. In nucleotides, the CDR3 is TGTGCCAGCAGTCTGACTCCGTTTAGCAGCGAGCAGTACTTC. Protein: CASSLTPFSSEQYF. J is TRBJ2-7 and V is TRBV12-3 or TRBV12-4; D gene ambiguous. The CDR3 has 14 amino acids. V lost 5 bases and J lost 6, with 17 bases in between.

V usage is TRBV20-1 and J usage is TRBJ2-1, with TRBD2 identical over 9 bases. This CDR3 spans 15 amino acids. J gave up 5 bases and V 2 bases, and 7 bases lay outside the gene matches. CDR1 and CDR2 (germline): DFQATT, SNEGSKA (reference sequence). The CDR3 nucleotides are TGCAGTGCTAGAAGAGGGTTAGCGGGGGACAATGAGCAGTTCTTC. Protein sequence: CSARRGLAGDNEQFF.

This clonotype has only one observation. The V call is TRBV19, the J call TRBJ2-5; 12 positions agree with TRBD2. The CDR3 is 15 amino acids. Germline CDR1 and CDR2: LNHDA and SQIVND (reference sequence). V trimming: 4 bases; J trimming: 4 bases; junction bases outside the gene matches: 4. CDR3 DNA sequence: TGTGCCAGTAGTAGCCTAGCGGGAGGGCTAGAGACCCAGTACTTC. This encodes CASSSLAGGLETQYF.

Only a few counts were recorded for this clonotype. This CDR3 reads CASSYSMRSNEQFF. CDR3 in DNA: TGTGCCAGCAGTTACTCGATGAGGAGCAATGAGCAGTTCTTC. V usage is TRBV6-6 and J usage is TRBJ2-1, with D hard to call. With 0 bases removed from V and 6 bases from J, the gap between germline ends came to 9 bases. CDR1 is MNHNY, CDR2 SVGAGI, per germline (reference sequence). The CDR3 runs 14 residues.

V usage is TRBV4-1 and J usage is TRBJ2-1; 7 bases are shared with TRBD2. This CDR3 contains 13 residues. The germline gives CDR1 MGHRA, CDR2 YSYEKL. J lost 7 bases, V lost 1 base, and 1 base had no gene match. CDR3 DNA sequence: TGCGCCAGCAGCCAAGGACTAGCAAATGAGCAGTTCTTC. Translating gives CASSQGLANEQFF.

This clonotype appeared a few times. The chain joins TRBV28 to TRBJ2-6, with 12 bases that match TRBD1. CDR3 length: 20 residues. Germline V gene lookup returns CDR1 MDHEN and CDR2 SYDVKM. V was pared by 4 bases and J by 1 base, with 11 bases of the junction left unmatched. This chain's CDR3 is CASSSRDRGHTRSGANVLTF. The CDR3, as DNA: TGTGCCAGCAGTTCAAGGGACAGGGGGCACACTCGTTCTGGGGCCAACGTCCTGACTTTC.

This chain links TRBV7-2 with TRBJ2-2; 8 nucleotides align to TRBD1. V lost 4 bases and J lost 4; bases outside the gene matches: 11. This CDR3 is 17 amino acids long. Germline-derived CDR1 and CDR2 are SGHTA and FQGNSA. In DNA form, the CDR3 reads TGTGCCAGCAGCTCGGACCCGGGACAGGCGAGCACCGGGGAGCTGTTTTTT. Its translation is CASSSDPGQASTGELFF.

The chain uses TRBV10-3 and TRBJ2-7; perhaps TRBD1 as D (7 bases). Germline V gene sequence: CDR1 ENHRY, CDR2 SYGVKD. CDR3 length: 16 residues. V shed 0 bases and J shed 4 bases, with 16 bases lying between them. The CDR3 region is CAISESRGTADYEQYF. CDR3 coding DNA: TGTGCCATCAGTGAGTCCCGGGGGACAGCTGATTACGAGCAGTACTTC.